Listed here is a single T cell receptor (beta chain). The method was immunoSEQ multiplex PCR; TCRdb's version includes in-frame clones alone and lacks a portion of them. This sample carries roughly 290,000 clones, roughly 89% of them seen once, and the ten largest clones take around 0.84%. The data belong to a study of blood T cell repertoires in COVID-19. The specimen was peripheral blood. This sequence was found in a young man with acute or convalescent COVID-19.

The chain's CDR3 is CASSYEFSYNEQFF. The CDR3 coding sequence is TGTGCCAGCAGTTATGAGTTCTCCTACAATGAGCAGTTCTTC. The chain couples TRBV27 to TRBJ2-1; unclear D gene. This CDR3 has 14 residues. Germline V gives CDR1 MNHEY, CDR2 SMNVEV (reference sequence). Trimming pared 4 bases from V and 0 bases from J, leaving 7 bases between.